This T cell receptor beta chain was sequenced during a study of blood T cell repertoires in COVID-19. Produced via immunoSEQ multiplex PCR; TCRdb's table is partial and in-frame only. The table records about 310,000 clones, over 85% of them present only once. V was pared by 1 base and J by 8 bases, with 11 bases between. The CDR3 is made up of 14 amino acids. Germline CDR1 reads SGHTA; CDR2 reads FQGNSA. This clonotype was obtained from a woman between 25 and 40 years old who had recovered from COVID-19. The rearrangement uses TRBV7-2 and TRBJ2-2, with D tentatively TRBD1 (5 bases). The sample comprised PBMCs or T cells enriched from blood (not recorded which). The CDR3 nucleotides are TGTGCCAGCAGCTTAGAACAGGAGTCAGGGGAGCTGTTTTTT. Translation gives CASSLEQESGELFF.